These T cell receptor beta chains were read from a single sample in a study of CD8 T cells in ankylosing spondylitis. From the 5' RACE reads, TCRdb called clonotypes with MiXCR, one entry per CDR3 protein. Of around 540,000 distinct CDR3 sequences in the sample, about an eighth were seen once. The specimen sequenced was blood, either unsorted or a sorted T cell fraction (not recorded which). The receptors stem from a male donor with ankylosing spondylitis. The CDR3 runs from the conserved cysteine through the conserved F or W. D genes are given only for firm matches. Clone sizes are given selectively: once, few, many, or a class where the clone is expanded.

D	V	size	J	CDR3	DNA
NA	TRBV6-1	NA	TRBJ2-1	CASSDRPNEQFF	TGTGCCAGCAGTGATCGCCCTAATGAGCAGTTCTTC
NA	TRBV27	NA	TRBJ2-3	CASSLSLGADTQYF	TGTGCCAGCAGTTTATCGTTAGGGGCAGATACGCAGTATTTT
TRBD1	TRBV25-1	many	TRBJ2-1	CASSDPGQGAYEQFF	TGTGCCAGCAGTGATCCCGGACAGGGGGCCTATGAGCAGTTCTTC
NA	TRBV6-6	NA	TRBJ2-1	CASRLNNEQFF	TGTGCCAGCAGGCTTAACAATGAGCAGTTCTTC
NA	TRBV7-2	few	TRBJ2-7	CASSTRDYTGEQYF	TGTGCCAGCAGCACCAGGGACTACACAGGGGAGCAGTACTTC
NA	TRBV20-1	NA	TRBJ2-3	CSARVKYTDTQYF	TGCAGTGCTAGAGTGAAGTATACAGATACGCAGTATTTT
TRBD2	TRBV3-1	NA	TRBJ2-5	CASSHTGTSGQETQYF	TGTGCCAGCAGCCATACCGGGACTAGCGGACAAGAGACCCAGTACTTC
NA	TRBV7-9	NA	TRBJ2-2	CASSLDSRGIGELFF	TGTGCCAGCAGTCTGGACAGTAGGGGTATCGGGGAGCTGTTTTTT
NA	TRBV20-1	many	TRBJ1-1	CSATPGNTEAFF	TGCAGTGCTACGCCAGGGAACACTGAAGCTTTCTTT
NA	TRBV25-1	NA	TRBJ1-1	CASSEGPREAFF	TGTGCCAGCAGTGAAGGTCCCAGGGAAGCTTTCTTT
TRBD1	TRBV29-1	few	TRBJ1-2	CSVDRGDGYTF	TGCAGCGTCGACAGGGGGGATGGCTACACCTTC
NA	TRBV28	NA	TRBJ2-7	CASSGFYEQYF	TGTGCCAGCTCCGGATTTTACGAGCAGTACTTC
NA	TRBV27	many	TRBJ2-1	CASSPSQDTIYNEQFF	TGTGCCAGCAGTCCGTCACAGGACACCATCTACAATGAGCAGTTCTTC
TRBD1	TRBV7-8	few	TRBJ2-2	CASSLGRTGNTGELFF	TGTGCCAGCAGCTTAGGGCGGACAGGGAACACCGGGGAGCTGTTTTTT
NA	TRBV18	NA	TRBJ1-5	CASSPGQWESNQPQHF	TGTGCCAGCTCACCCGGACAGTGGGAAAGCAATCAGCCCCAGCATTTT
TRBD1	TRBV3-1	many	TRBJ1-1	CASSLQGGRTEAFF	TGTGCCAGCAGCCTACAGGGGGGGAGAACTGAAGCTTTCTTT
NA	TRBV29-1	few	TRBJ1-2	CSVGGGGYGYTF	TGCAGCGTTGGGGGGGGAGGCTATGGCTACACCTTC
NA	TRBV18	many	TRBJ2-1	CASSRSEPSYNEQFF	TGTGCCAGCTCACGCTCGGAGCCCTCCTACAATGAGCAGTTCTTC
TRBD1	TRBV24-1	NA	TRBJ2-1	CATSDLQGQGHEQFF	TGTGCCACCAGTGATTTGCAGGGACAGGGTCATGAGCAGTTCTTC
NA	TRBV7-2	many	TRBJ2-1	CASIPRQYSYNEQFF	TGTGCCAGCATTCCGCGGCAGTACTCCTACAATGAGCAGTTCTTC
TRBD1	TRBV7-2	NA	TRBJ2-2	CASSLELGQAENGELFF	TGTGCCAGCAGCTTAGAGCTGGGACAGGCTGAAAACGGGGAGCTGTTTTTT
NA	TRBV20-1	NA	TRBJ2-7	CSAIPLAYVSYEQYF	TGCAGTGCTATCCCGCTGGCGTATGTCTCCTACGAGCAGTACTTC
TRBD1	TRBV20-1	many	TRBJ2-7	CSEAGQGAGEQYF	TGCAGTGAAGCGGGACAGGGGGCTGGAGAGCAGTACTTC
TRBD2	TRBV11-2	NA	TRBJ2-1	CASSLGGSGMGYNEQFF	TGTGCCAGCAGCTTAGGTGGTAGCGGGATGGGTTACAATGAGCAGTTCTTC
TRBD1	TRBV12-3/TRBV12-4	NA	TRBJ1-2	CASSRRGGDYGYTF	TGTGCCAGCAGTCGCAGGGGGGGCGACTATGGCTACACCTTC
NA	TRBV10-3	NA	TRBJ1-2	CAINRGSYGYTF	TGTGCCATCAATAGGGGGAGCTATGGCTACACCTTC
TRBD2	TRBV29-1	NA	TRBJ2-3	CSVERETRTDTQYF	TGCAGCGTTGAGCGGGAGACTCGCACAGATACGCAGTATTTT
NA	TRBV15	few	TRBJ2-2	CATRGKDPGELFF	TGTGCCACAAGGGGGAAGGACCCCGGGGAGCTGTTTTTT
NA	TRBV13	few	TRBJ2-6	CASSPSFGGAPGANVLTF	TGTGCCAGCAGCCCGAGCTTCGGGGGCGCCCCTGGGGCCAACGTCCTGACTTTC
NA	TRBV3-1	few	TRBJ1-1	CASSQVGWGTEAFF	TGTGCCAGCAGCCAAGTGGGATGGGGGACTGAAGCTTTCTTT
TRBD2	TRBV9	NA	TRBJ2-1	CASSVAGLAGGYNEQFF	TGTGCCAGCAGCGTAGCAGGACTAGCGGGAGGATACAATGAGCAGTTCTTC
NA	TRBV6-1	few	TRBJ2-5	CASSEVRQIPGETQYF	TGTGCCAGCAGTGAAGTGCGTCAGATCCCGGGGGAGACCCAGTACTTC
NA	TRBV2	NA	TRBJ1-3	CASSSGQLDGNTIYF	TGTGCCAGCAGTTCTGGACAGTTAGACGGAAACACCATATATTTT
NA	TRBV6-5	NA	TRBJ1-1	CASSRSASPAFF	TGTGCCAGCAGCCGATCCGCTTCTCCGGCTTTCTTT
NA	TRBV5-1	many	TRBJ2-2	CASSLDGSPNTGELFF	TGCGCCAGCAGCTTGGACGGGAGCCCGAACACCGGGGAGCTGTTTTTT
NA	TRBV15	NA	TRBJ1-1	CATSRDLSRSEAFF	TGTGCCACCAGCAGAGATCTATCGCGGAGTGAAGCTTTCTTT
TRBD1	TRBV3-1	few	TRBJ1-1	CASRLQGRTEAFF	TGTGCCAGCAGGCTACAGGGGAGGACTGAAGCTTTCTTT
NA	TRBV20-1	NA	TRBJ2-3	CSAGLTDTQYF	TGCAGTGCTGGACTCACAGATACGCAGTATTTT
TRBD1	TRBV7-2	NA	TRBJ2-1	CASSWSGRTGDEQFF	TGTGCCAGCAGCTGGAGTGGTAGGACAGGCGATGAGCAGTTCTTC
TRBD1	TRBV5-1	few	TRBJ1-5	CASPGQGGGQPQHF	TGCGCCAGCCCGGGACAGGGAGGTGGTCAGCCCCAGCATTTT
NA	TRBV12-3/TRBV12-4	many	TRBJ1-1	CASKRPKGPEAFF	TGTGCCAGCAAAAGACCAAAGGGCCCTGAAGCTTTCTTT
NA	TRBV6-5	NA	TRBJ2-7	CASSYSRRVDNEQYF	TGTGCCAGCAGTTACTCGAGGAGGGTGGACAACGAGCAGTACTTC
NA	TRBV20-1	NA	TRBJ2-1	CCAPLSLGGRSSYNEQFF	TGCTGTGCCCCACTCTCCTTAGGGGGGCGGAGCTCCTACAATGAGCAGTTCTTC
NA	TRBV5-1	few	TRBJ1-1	CASSLNSMNTEAFF	TGCGCCAGCAGCTTAAACAGTATGAACACTGAAGCTTTCTTT
TRBD2	TRBV7-2	few	TRBJ2-1	CASSPQGTSGSRNEQFF	TGTGCCAGCAGCCCACAGGGGACTAGCGGGAGTAGGAATGAGCAGTTCTTC
NA	TRBV3-1	many	TRBJ2-3	CASKAGSTDTQYF	TGTGCCAGCAAGGCGGGATCCACAGATACGCAGTATTTT
NA	TRBV12-3/TRBV12-4	few	TRBJ2-4	CASSLVGAMWEAKNIQYF	TGTGCCAGCAGTTTAGTTGGGGCCATGTGGGAGGCCAAAAACATTCAGTACTTC
TRBD2	TRBV18	NA	TRBJ2-1	CASSPGRGAGGYNEQFF	TGTGCCAGCTCACCTGGTCGTGGAGCGGGGGGATACAATGAGCAGTTCTTC
NA	TRBV30	few	TRBJ2-5	CAWSRTPQQETQYF	TGTGCCTGGAGTCGCACCCCGCAACAAGAGACCCAGTACTTC
NA	TRBV5-1	many	TRBJ1-1	CASSSRTGMNTEAFF	TGCGCCAGCAGCTCTCGGACTGGGATGAACACTGAAGCTTTCTTT